This T cell receptor (beta chain) appears in the sequencing data of a study of T-cell reconstitution after alpha-beta-depleted transplantation in children. Study-level results: Counts and diversity of T cells one year after transplant came mostly from newly produced T cells.

To note about this clonotype: What it binds is unknown.

V was trimmed by 5 bases and J by 4 bases, leaving 8 bases between them. The CDR3 covers 13 residues. Germline V gene lookup returns CDR1 SSHAT and CDR2 FNYEAQ (reference sequence). Preparation of the TCRbeta library was carried out with unique molecular identifiers. Each CDR3 protein is one row after TCRdb ran MiXCR on the PCR reads. The sample contains 200,000 to 250,000 distinct CDR3 sequences, about 26% of which appear only once. This receptor was identified in a girl aged 2 to 10 with Fanconi anemia, due to receive a stem cell transplant. The specimen was PBMCs, collected before TCRalphabeta/CD19-depleted stem cell transplant. The V call is TRBV7-7, the J call TRBJ2-2, with D unclear. CDR3 loop: CASSPHLTGELFF. DNA of the CDR3: TGTGCCAGCAGCCCTCACCTCACCGGGGAGCTGTTTTTT.